The T cell receptor beta chain described here comes from a study of CD8+ T cells in alopecia areata. Study-level background: Treated patients were given oral tofacitinib, which was dosed at 5 to 10 mg twice daily.

Isolated RNA was reverse transcribed into cDNA used as the sequencing template. The method was immunoSEQ multiplex PCR; TCRdb's version includes in-frame clones alone and lacks a portion of them. The table has some 200,000 clones, roughly three fifths seen once. V was cut by 8 bases and J by 9 bases, with 28 bases left in between. CDR3 size: 16 residues. Germline-derived CDR1 and CDR2 are MNHEY and SMNVEV (reference sequence). As regards this clone: Its antigen is unidentified.

Study-level results: Higher clonality was seen in lesional scalp than in normal scalp, especially in alopecia totalis/universalis.

Treatment described: oral pan-JAK inhibitor, 5-10 mg twice daily. Lesional scalp tissue (obtained by punch biopsy) and peripheral blood were collected from alopecia areata patients. The chain links TRBV27 to TRBJ2-5; D is possibly TRBD1 (5 bases). The sequences come from CD4+ T cells sorted from blood, collected at week 4, from a patient treated with tofacitinib. The clonotype was recovered from a human donor with alopecia areata. The CDR3 here is CASGSPPLRTPCAQYF. Here the CDR3 DNA reads TGTGCCAGCGGATCCCCCCCTCTTCGGACACCCTGTGCCCAGTACTTC.